This is a list of T cell receptor beta chains from one sample in a study of blood T cell repertoires in COVID-19. Measured with immunoSEQ multiplex PCR; TCRdb has only the in-frame clones, and not every one. The sample carries more than 100,000 clones, approximately 80% recorded once. What was sequenced was peripheral blood. All receptors come from a woman at least 80 years old with acute or convalescent COVID-19. CDR3s include the opening cysteine and the closing phenylalanine or tryptophan. A D gene is named only where the DNA matches it firmly. Only some rows state a clone size, as once, few, many or a class for expanded clones.

J gene | clone size | V gene | D gene | CDR3 DNA | CDR3 protein
TRBJ2-1 | NA | TRBV6-2/TRBV6-3 | TRBD1 | TGTGCCAGCAGCCATAGACAGGGGGGAAGGAATGAGCAGTTCTTC | CASSHRQGGRNEQFF
TRBJ1-1 | NA | TRBV6-5 | NA | TGTGCCAGCAGTTCCTGGGGGCGGGACACTGAAGCTTTCTTT | CASSSWGRDTEAFF
TRBJ1-1 | NA | TRBV10-2 | TRBD1 | TGCGCCAGCAGTTACCAGGGGGCGCGGGTTGAAGCTTTCTTT | CASSYQGARVEAFF
TRBJ2-4 | NA | TRBV11-2 | TRBD1 | TGTGCCAGCAGCCAAGACAGGGGTAGTAACGACTTAAACATTCAGTACTTC | CASSQDRGSNDLNIQYF
TRBJ2-1 | few | TRBV24-1 | TRBD1 | TGTGCCACCAGTGAGCCGGGACAGGGGAATGAGCAGTTCTTC | CATSEPGQGNEQFF
TRBJ2-5 | NA | TRBV2 | NA | TGTGCCAGCATCTATAGCGGTTCCCAAGAGACCCAGTACTTC | CASIYSGSQETQYF
TRBJ1-2 | many | TRBV6-5 | TRBD1 | TGTGCCAGCAGTCGAACGGGACAGGGGGCTGGCTACACCTTC | CASSRTGQGAGYTF
TRBJ1-1 | NA | TRBV28 | TRBD1 | TGTGCCAGCAGGGGCCAGGGACAGGGTATTTGGGCTTTCTTT | CASRGQGQGIWAFF
TRBJ2-1 | NA | TRBV9 | NA | TGTGCCAGCAGCAAGACTATCAATGAGCAGTTCTTC | CASSKTINEQFF
TRBJ1-2 | NA | TRBV6-6 | NA | TGTGCCAGCAGCCTTACTGTAGCTACTCCCGGGCCCAGGAGTGACTATGGCTACATCTTC | CASSLTVATPGPRSDYGYIF
TRBJ2-1 | NA | TRBV5-4 | NA | TGTGCCAGCAGCCCGGGACAAGTCGTCAATGAGCAGTTCTTC | CASSPGQVVNEQFF
TRBJ1-5 | NA | TRBV3-1/TRBV3-2 | NA | TGTGCCAGCAGCCAAGATGCGGGGGTTAATCAGCCCCAGCATTTT | CASSQDAGVNQPQHF
TRBJ1-4 | NA | TRBV15 | NA | TGTGCCACCAGCAGAGATGCGGGTGAAAAACTGTTTTTT | CATSRDAGEKLFF
TRBJ1-5 | NA | TRBV30 | NA | TGTGCCTGGAGTGCGACAGCCTACAATCAGCCCCAGCATTTT | CAWSATAYNQPQHF
TRBJ1-2 | NA | TRBV6-1 | NA | TGTGCCAGCAGTGAACGGGACTATGGCTACACCTTC | CASSERDYGYTF
TRBJ1-1 | NA | TRBV28 | TRBD1 | TGTGCCAGCAGTACGAGGGACAGAAACACTGAAGCTTTCTTT | CASSTRDRNTEAFF
TRBJ1-1 | few | TRBV12-3/TRBV12-4 | NA | TGTGCCAGCAGTTCTTTGAGAGGCACTGAAGCTTTCTTT | CASSSLRGTEAFF
TRBJ2-7 | NA | TRBV21-1 | NA | TGTGCCAGCAGCAAGGGGCCTAGCGGGTATTACGAGCAGTACTTC | CASSKGPSGYYEQYF
TRBJ1-1 | NA | TRBV5-4 | NA | TGTGCCAGCAGCGCTTGGGGCGGTAGGACTGAAGCTTTCTTT | CASSAWGGRTEAFF
TRBJ2-7 | NA | TRBV7-2 | TRBD2 | TGTGCCAGCAGCGTCGCCGGGACTAGCACCTACGAGCAGTACTTC | CASSVAGTSTYEQYF
TRBJ1-5 | NA | TRBV19 | NA | TGTGCCAGTAGTATCCGGGATAATAGCAATCAGCCCCAGCATTTT | CASSIRDNSNQPQHF
TRBJ1-2 | NA | TRBV28 | TRBD1 | TGTGCCAGCAGGCCGGGACAGGGCTATGGCTACACCTTC | CASRPGQGYGYTF
TRBJ1-2 | few | TRBV2 | TRBD1 | TGTGCCAGCAGCCCACTACGACAGGGTACGGGCTATGGCTACACCTTC | CASSPLRQGTGYGYTF
TRBJ1-4 | NA | TRBV9 | NA | TGTGCCAGCAGCGTAGGGAGGGAATCGGAACTGTTTTTT | CASSVGRESELFF
TRBJ2-7 | medium-sized | TRBV4-3 | TRBD2 | TGCGCCAGCAGCCAAGATCGGACTAGCGGGGGGTACGAGCAGTACTTC | CASSQDRTSGGYEQYF
TRBJ1-1 | NA | TRBV29-1 | NA | TGCAGCGTTGAACGTCAGGGGACTGAAGCTTTCTTT | CSVERQGTEAFF
TRBJ1-3 | once | TRBV7-9 | NA | TGTGCCAGCAGCCCTTCCGGCAGGGCTGGAAACACCATATATTTT | CASSPSGRAGNTIYF
TRBJ1-6 | NA | TRBV6-5 | NA | TGTGCCAGCAGTTACGCACCGGGACAAGATTCACCCCTCCACTTT | CASSYAPGQDSPLHF
TRBJ1-1 | NA | TRBV29-1 | NA | TGCAGCGTTAAACAGGTTGTCACTGAAGCTTTCTTT | CSVKQVVTEAFF
TRBJ2-1 | few | TRBV9 | TRBD1 | TGTGCCAGCAGCGTAACAGGGGGCGCCTCCTACAATGAGCAGTTCTTC | CASSVTGGASYNEQFF
TRBJ1-2 | NA | TRBV9 | NA | TGTGCCAGCAGCTTCGCCCAGGGCGCCGGCTATGGCTACACCTTC | CASSFAQGAGYGYTF
TRBJ1-5 | NA | TRBV29-1 | NA | TGCAGCGTTGGTCCCAGTAGCAATCAGCCCCAGCATTTT | CSVGPSSNQPQHF
TRBJ2-7 | NA | TRBV7-9 | TRBD2 | TGTGCCAGCAGCCCCCGTGGGACTAGCCCGTACTTC | CASSPRGTSPYF
TRBJ1-6 | NA | TRBV2 | TRBD1 | TGTGCCACCCGAATTGACAGGGGGTATAATTCACCCCTCCACTTT | CATRIDRGYNSPLHF
TRBJ2-3 | NA | TRBV5-1 | TRBD2 | TGCGCCAGCAGCCCCAGGGGACTAGCGGGGGTATCAGATACGCAGTATTTT | CASSPRGLAGVSDTQYF
TRBJ1-1 | few | TRBV5-4 | NA | TGTGCCAGCAGCTTGGGAGAGGGGCGCGGGACCACGGGAGCTTTCTTT | CASSLGEGRGTTGAFF
TRBJ1-1 | once | TRBV19 | TRBD1 | TGTGCCAGTTGTCGTGGACAGGGGGGCACTGAAGCTTTCTTT | CASCRGQGGTEAFF
TRBJ1-2 | many | TRBV6-6 | TRBD1 | TGTGCCAGCAGCCCGGGACAGGTCGATGGCTACACCTTC | CASSPGQVDGYTF
TRBJ2-2 | NA | TRBV5-6 | NA | TGTGCCAGCAGCCCTCTCGCGAGGAACACCGGGGAGCTGTTTTTT | CASSPLARNTGELFF
TRBJ2-7 | few | TRBV6-2/TRBV6-3 | TRBD2 | TGTGCCAGCAGTTCCGGACTAGCGGACGAGCAGTACTTC | CASSSGLADEQYF
TRBJ1-6 | NA | TRBV7-2 | NA | TGTGCCAGCAGCTTACAGGGGAGTTCGCCCCTCCACTTT | CASSLQGSSPLHF
TRBJ2-5 | NA | TRBV7-8 | NA | TGTGCCAGCAGCTTATCCTTTCAAGAGACCCAGTACTTC | CASSLSFQETQYF
TRBJ1-3 | NA | TRBV30 | TRBD1 | TGTGCCTGGTCGGGCATAACAGGGGCCGACTCTGGAAACACCATATATTTT | CAWSGITGADSGNTIYF
TRBJ2-3 | NA | TRBV7-2 | TRBD2 | TGTGCCACAAAGCGGGAGGGCCCCTGGGATACGCAGTATTTT | CATKREGPWDTQYF
TRBJ1-2 | NA | TRBV28 | NA | TGTGCCAGCAGCACCAGTTCCTCTGGCTACACCTTC | CASSTSSSGYTF
TRBJ2-1 | NA | TRBV2 | NA | TGTGCCAGCAGTCAAGGAGAATCCTACAATGAGCAGTTCTTC | CASSQGESYNEQFF
TRBJ1-1 | NA | TRBV6-5 | NA | TGTGCCAGCAGTTCCCAAAACACTGAAGCTTTCTTT | CASSSQNTEAFF
TRBJ1-3 | NA | TRBV15 | NA | TGTGCCACCAGCAGAGATCCAGGGACTGGAAACACCATATATTTT | CATSRDPGTGNTIYF
TRBJ1-2 | NA | TRBV12-3/TRBV12-4 | NA | TGTGCCAGCAGTTCCGACAGGTACTATGGCTACACCTTC | CASSSDRYYGYTF
TRBJ1-2 | NA | TRBV5-1 | NA | TGCGCCAGCAGCCCAGACAGGTCTACTAACTATGGCTACACCTTC | CASSPDRSTNYGYTF
TRBJ2-7 | NA | TRBV2 | TRBD2 | TGTGCCAGCAGTGCCGGGACTAGCGGCTACGAGCAGTACTTC | CASSAGTSGYEQYF
TRBJ2-3 | NA | TRBV10-3 | NA | TGTGCCAGTAGCGGATTGGGGTCCACAGATACGCAGTATTTT | CASSGLGSTDTQYF
TRBJ2-7 | NA | TRBV5-1 | TRBD2 | TGCGCCAGCAGCCTCGGCGGGAGCGGCCAGCAGTACTTC | CASSLGGSGQQYF